The entry that follows covers one T cell receptor (beta chain) sequence. What it binds is not known. Uncontrolled infection, other autoimmune disease, pregnancy or lactation excluded patients. PBMCs were collected from an approximately 9.3 ml volume of fresh peripheral blood. The CDR3 loop spans 13 amino acids. The V end lost 6 bases, the J end lost 3 bases, and 14 bases lay between the germline ends. Germline V CDR1 and CDR2: DFQATT, SNEGSKA (reference sequence). These data originate in a study of T cells in Graves' hyperthyroidism and ophthalmopathy. The investigators amplified TCR beta CDR3 regions from RNA transcripts. The HTBI primer set served for first-round RT-PCR of the TCR CDR3. In TCRdb, the multiplex PCR reads were re-called with MiXCR into one record per CDR3 protein. The sample holds approximately 510,000 distinct CDR3 sequences; around 21% are singletons and the top ten take approximately 26%.

The study, taken as a whole, reports: A model of 13 V-J features distinguished ophthalmopathy from stable hyperthyroidism.

The V gene is TRBV20-1, the J gene TRBJ1-1, with a tentative D call TRBD1 (6 bases). The TCR originated in a man aged 18 to 29 with Graves' hyperthyroidism. Sample: blood. CDR3 protein: CSAGGPIDTEAFF. CDR3 coding DNA: TGCAGTGCCGGGGGGCCGATTGACACTGAAGCTTTCTTT.